This record looks at one TCR beta chain sequence and its context. The antigen remains undetermined. The data were taken from a study of T cell responses to AZD1222 COVID-19 vaccine. Study-wide background: Pooling of second doses given at about 4 or about 12 weeks was done.

Germline values: CDR1 MGHRA, CDR2 YSYEKL. CDR3 size: 18 residues. V was shortened by 2 bases and J by 4 bases, with 23 bases between the two germline ends. The assay was immunoSEQ multiplex PCR, and TCRdb's table has in-frame clones only and misses some. The table shows 150,000 or so clones, with about 91% occurring only once. Study-level findings and limits: Spike-specific TCR breadth and depth rose after two AZD1222 doses. The sample set comprised mostly white British donors with more females, and clonal diversity was possibly underestimated. The number of AZD1222 recipients seropositive at baseline was only six.

This TCR was sampled from an adult in good health. The gene calls are TRBV4-1 and TRBJ1-2; no clear D. Sequencing used peripheral blood, obtained on day 0 of AZD1222 vaccination. The CDR3 DNA follows: TGCGCCAGCAGCCAACGCATCATACGGACGGGAAATTTCTATGGCTACACCTTC. Translation gives CASSQRIIRTGNFYGYTF.